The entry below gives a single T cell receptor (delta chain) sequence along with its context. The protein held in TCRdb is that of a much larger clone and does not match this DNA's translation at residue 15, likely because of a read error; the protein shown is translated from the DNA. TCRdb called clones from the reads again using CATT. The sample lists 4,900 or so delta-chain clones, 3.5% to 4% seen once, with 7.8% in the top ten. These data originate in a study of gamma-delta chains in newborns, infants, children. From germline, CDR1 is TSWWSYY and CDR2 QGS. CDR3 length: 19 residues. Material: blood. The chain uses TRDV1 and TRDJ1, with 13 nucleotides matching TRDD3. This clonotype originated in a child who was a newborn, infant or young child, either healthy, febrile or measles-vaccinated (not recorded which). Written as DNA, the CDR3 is TGTGCTCTTGGGGAACTGGCCGTACTGGGGGATACGGGGACCGGTAAACTCATCTTT. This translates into CALGELAVLGDTGTGKLIF.